This T cell receptor (beta chain) emerged from a study of CD8 T cells in ankylosing spondylitis. Study results and caveats: Researchers reportedly found disease-linked clones significantly enriched in matched ankylosing spondylitis synovial fluid. Characteristic, it appeared, of ankylosing spondylitis blood was a TCR beta motif of roughly eight highly homologous variants. Past studies reported some motif variants in reactive arthritis synovial fluid and blood.

This clonotype was seen more than once but under ten times. Its matching antigen is unknown. Preparation of TCR beta libraries was done by quantitative 5'-RACE with molecular barcodes. Using its own MiXCR run on the 5' RACE reads, TCRdb lists one record per CDR3 protein. The table includes 250,000 to 350,000 distinct CDR3 sequences, roughly 20% detected once. CDR3 size: 13 residues. Trimming took 5 bases from V and 3 from J, leaving 10 bases between them. Germline V lookup: CDR1 MNHEY, CDR2 SMNVEV (reference sequence). The V call is TRBV27, the J call TRBJ1-1, with D uncertain. The source of this sequence is a female donor with ankylosing spondylitis or in good health (not recorded which). The material sequenced was blood, either unsorted or a sorted T cell fraction (not recorded which). In nucleotides, the CDR3 is TGTGCCAGCAGTCGTTCAGCTTACACTGAAGCTTTCTTT. This translates into CASSRSAYTEAFF.